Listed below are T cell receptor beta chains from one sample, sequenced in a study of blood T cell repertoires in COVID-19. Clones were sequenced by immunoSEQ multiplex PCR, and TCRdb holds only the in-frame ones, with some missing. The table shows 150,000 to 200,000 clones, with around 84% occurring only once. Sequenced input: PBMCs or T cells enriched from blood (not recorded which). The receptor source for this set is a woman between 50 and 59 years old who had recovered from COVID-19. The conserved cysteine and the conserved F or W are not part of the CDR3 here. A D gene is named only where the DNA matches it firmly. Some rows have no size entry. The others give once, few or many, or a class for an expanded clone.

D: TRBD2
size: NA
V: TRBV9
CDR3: ASSVDSSGRVYEQY

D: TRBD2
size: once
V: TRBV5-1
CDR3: ASSNGLAGSTDTQY

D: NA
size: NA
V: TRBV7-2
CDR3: ASSLDTAAETQY

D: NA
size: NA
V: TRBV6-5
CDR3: ASSYGGAGYEQY

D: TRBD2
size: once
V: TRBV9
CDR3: ASSGTSGYEQY

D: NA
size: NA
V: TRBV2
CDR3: ASTWQGTRPGELF

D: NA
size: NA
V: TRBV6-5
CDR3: ASTAAGELF

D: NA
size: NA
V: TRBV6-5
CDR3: ASSRDISNQPQH

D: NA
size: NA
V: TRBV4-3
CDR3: ASSQDWSGGYT

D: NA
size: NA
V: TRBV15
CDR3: ATSRDAQLYGYT

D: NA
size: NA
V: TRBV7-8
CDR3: ASSPLFSSGHKQETQY

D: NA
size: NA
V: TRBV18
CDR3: ASSPQGSNQPQH

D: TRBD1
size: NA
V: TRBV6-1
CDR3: ASSGRDRGSNQPQH

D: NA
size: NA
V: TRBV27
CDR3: ASSFNFYEQY

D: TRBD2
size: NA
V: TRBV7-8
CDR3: ASSLAAGLSYEQY

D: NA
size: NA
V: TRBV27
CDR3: ASSLSSPSSYNEQF

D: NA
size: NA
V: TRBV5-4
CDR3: ASSFQGANYGYT

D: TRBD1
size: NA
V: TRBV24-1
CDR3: ATSTGGTDTQY

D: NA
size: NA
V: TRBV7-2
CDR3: ASSIRGGQGPSGANVLT

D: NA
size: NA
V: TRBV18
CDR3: ASSPQGLAYEQY

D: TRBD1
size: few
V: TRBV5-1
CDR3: ASSGDRDSNEKLF

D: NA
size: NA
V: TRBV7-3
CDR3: ASSLSGSGEKLF

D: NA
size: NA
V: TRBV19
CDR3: ASSIEEGTPLH

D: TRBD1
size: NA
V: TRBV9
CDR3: ASSVGQGPYEQY

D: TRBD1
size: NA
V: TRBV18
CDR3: ASSPLQGESPLH

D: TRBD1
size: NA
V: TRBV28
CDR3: ASSRQGLGSNQPQH

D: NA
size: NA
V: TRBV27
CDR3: ASRGRGAGELF

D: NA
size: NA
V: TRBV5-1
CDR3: ASTDRRRDTQY

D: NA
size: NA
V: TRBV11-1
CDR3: ASSLALSNYGYT

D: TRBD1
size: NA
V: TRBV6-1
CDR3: ASSDGTGVTYGYT

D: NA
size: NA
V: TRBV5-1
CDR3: ASSLVAGEGSYEQY

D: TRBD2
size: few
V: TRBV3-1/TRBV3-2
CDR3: ASSLQGLAGGQETQY

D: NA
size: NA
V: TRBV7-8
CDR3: ASSPRRETNEKLF

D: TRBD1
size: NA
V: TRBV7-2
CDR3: ASSLEGTGGNTEAF

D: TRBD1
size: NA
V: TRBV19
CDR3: ASSIAGQGGNTEAF

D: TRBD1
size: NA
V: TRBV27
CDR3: ASRWDRFSEQY